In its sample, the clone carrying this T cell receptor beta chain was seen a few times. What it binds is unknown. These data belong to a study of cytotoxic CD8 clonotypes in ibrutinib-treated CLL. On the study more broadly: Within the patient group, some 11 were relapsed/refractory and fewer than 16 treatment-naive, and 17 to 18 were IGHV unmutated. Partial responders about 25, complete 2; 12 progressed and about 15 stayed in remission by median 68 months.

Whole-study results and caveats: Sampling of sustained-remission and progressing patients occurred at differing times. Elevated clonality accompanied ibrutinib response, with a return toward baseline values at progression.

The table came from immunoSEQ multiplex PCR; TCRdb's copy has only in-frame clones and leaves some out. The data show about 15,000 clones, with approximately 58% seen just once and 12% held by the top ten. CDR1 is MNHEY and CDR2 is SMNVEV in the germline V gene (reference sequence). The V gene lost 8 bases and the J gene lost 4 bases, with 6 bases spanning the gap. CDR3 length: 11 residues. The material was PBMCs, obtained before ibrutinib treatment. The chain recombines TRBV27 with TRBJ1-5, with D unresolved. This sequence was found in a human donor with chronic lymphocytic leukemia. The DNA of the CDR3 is TGTGCCAGCGGCCAGAATCAGCCCCAGCATTTT. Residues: CASGQNQPQHF.